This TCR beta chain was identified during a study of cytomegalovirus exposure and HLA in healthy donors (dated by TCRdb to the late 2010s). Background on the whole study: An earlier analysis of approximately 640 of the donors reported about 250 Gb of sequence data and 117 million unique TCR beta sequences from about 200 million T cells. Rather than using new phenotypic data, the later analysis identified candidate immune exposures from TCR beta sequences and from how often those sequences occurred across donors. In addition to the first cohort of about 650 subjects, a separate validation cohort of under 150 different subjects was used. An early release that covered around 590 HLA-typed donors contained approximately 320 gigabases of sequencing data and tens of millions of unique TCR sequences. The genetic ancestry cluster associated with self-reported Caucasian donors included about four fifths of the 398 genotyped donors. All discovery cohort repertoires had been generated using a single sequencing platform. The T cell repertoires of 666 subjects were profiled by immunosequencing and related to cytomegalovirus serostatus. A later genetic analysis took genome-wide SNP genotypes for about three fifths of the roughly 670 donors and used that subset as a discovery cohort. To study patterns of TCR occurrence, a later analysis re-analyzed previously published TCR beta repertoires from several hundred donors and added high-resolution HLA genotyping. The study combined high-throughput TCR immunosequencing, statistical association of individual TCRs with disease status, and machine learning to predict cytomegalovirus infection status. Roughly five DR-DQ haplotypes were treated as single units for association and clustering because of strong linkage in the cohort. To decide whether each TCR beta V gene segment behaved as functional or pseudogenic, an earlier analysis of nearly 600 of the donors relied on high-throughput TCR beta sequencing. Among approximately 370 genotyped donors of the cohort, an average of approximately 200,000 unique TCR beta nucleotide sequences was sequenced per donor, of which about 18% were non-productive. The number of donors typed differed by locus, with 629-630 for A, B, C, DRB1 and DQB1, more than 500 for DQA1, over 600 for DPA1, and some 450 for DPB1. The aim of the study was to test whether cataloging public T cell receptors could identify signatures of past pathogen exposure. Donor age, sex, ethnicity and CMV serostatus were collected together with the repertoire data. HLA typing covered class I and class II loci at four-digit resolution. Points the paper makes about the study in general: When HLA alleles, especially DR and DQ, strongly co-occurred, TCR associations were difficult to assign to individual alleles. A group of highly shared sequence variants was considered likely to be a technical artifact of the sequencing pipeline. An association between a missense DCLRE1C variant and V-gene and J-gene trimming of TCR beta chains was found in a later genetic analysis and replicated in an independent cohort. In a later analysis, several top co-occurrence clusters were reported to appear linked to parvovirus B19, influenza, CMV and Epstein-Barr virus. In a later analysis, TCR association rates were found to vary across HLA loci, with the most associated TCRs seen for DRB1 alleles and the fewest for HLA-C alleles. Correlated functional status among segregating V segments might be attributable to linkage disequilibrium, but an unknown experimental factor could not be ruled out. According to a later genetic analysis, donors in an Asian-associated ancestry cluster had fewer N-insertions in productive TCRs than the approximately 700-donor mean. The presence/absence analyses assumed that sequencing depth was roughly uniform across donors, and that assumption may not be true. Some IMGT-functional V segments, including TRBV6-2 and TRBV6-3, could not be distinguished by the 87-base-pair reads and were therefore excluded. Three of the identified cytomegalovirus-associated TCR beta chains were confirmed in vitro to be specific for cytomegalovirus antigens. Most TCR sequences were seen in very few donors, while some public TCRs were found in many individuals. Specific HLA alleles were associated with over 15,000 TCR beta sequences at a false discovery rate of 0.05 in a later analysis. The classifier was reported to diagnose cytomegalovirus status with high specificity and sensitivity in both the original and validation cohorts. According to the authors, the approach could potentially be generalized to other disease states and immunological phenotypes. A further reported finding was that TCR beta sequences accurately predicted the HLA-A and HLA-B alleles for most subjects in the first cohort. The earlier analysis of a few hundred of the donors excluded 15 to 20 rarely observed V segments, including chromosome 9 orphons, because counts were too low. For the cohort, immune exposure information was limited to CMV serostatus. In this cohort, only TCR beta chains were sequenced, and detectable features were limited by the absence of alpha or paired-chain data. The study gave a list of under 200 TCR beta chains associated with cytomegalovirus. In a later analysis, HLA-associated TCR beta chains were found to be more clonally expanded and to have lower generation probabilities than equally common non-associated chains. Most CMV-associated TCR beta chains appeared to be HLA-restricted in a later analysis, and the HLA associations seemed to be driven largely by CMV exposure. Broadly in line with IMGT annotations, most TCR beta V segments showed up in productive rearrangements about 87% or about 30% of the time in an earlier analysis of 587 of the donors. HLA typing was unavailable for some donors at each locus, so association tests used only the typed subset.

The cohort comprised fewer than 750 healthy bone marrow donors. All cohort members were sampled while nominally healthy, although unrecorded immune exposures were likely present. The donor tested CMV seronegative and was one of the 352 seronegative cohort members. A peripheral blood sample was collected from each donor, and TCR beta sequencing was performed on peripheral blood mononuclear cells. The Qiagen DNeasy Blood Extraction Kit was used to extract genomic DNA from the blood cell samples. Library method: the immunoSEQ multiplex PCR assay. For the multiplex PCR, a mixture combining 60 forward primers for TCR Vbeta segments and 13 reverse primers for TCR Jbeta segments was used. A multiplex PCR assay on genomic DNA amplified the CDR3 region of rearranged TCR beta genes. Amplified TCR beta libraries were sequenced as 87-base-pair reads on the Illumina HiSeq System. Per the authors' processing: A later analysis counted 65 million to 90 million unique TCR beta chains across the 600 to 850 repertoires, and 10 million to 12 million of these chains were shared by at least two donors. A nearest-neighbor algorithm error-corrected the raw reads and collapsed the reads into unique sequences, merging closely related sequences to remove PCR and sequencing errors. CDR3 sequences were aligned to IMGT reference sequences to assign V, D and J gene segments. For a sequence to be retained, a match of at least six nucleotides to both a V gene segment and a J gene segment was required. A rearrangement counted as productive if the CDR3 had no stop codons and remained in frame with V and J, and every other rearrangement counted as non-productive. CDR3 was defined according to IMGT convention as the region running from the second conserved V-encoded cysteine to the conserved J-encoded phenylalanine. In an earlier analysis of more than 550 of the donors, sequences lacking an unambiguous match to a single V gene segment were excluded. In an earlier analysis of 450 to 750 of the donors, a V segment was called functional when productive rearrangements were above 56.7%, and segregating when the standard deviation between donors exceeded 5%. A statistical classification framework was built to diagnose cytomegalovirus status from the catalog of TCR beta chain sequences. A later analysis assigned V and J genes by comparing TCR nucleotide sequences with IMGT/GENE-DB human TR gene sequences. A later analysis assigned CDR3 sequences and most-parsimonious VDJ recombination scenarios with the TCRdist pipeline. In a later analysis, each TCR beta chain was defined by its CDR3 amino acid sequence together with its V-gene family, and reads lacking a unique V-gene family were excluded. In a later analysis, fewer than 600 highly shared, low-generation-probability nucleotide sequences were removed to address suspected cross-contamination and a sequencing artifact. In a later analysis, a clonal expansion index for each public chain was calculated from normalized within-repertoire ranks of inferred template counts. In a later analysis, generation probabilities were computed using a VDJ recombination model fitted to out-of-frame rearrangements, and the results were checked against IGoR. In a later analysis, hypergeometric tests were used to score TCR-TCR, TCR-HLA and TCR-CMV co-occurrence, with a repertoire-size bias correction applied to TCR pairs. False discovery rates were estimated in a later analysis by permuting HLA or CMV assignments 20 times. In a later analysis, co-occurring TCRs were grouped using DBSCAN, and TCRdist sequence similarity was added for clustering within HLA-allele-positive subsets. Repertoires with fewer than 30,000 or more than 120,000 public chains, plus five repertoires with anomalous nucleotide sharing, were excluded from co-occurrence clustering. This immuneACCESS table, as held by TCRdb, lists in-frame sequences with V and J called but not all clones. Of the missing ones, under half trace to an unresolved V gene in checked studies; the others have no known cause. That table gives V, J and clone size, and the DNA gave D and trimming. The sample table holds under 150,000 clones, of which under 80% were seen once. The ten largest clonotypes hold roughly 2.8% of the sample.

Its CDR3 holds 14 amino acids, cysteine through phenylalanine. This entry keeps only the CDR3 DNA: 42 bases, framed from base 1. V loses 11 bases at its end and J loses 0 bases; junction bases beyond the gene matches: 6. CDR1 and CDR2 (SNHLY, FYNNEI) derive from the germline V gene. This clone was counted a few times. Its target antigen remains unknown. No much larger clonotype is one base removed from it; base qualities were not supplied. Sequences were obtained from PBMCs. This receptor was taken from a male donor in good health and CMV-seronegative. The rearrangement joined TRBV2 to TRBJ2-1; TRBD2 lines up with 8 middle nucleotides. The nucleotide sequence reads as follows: TGTGCCGGCCAGAGCGGGAGCTCCTACAATGAGCAGTTCTTC. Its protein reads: CAGQSGSSYNEQFF.